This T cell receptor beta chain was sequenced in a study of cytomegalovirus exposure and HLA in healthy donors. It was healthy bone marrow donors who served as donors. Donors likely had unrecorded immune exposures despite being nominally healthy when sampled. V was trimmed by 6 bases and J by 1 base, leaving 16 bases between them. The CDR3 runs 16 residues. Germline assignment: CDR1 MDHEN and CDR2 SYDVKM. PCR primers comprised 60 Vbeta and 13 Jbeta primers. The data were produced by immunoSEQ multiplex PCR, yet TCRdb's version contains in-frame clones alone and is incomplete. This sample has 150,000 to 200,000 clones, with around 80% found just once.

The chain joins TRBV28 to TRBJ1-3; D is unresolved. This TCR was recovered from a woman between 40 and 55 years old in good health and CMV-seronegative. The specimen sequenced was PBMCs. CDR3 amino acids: CASRTGSTTSGNTIYF. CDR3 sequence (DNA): TGTGCCAGCAGGACGGGTTCTACCACTTCTGGAAACACCATATATTTT. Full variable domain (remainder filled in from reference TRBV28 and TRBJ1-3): DVKVTQSSRYLVKRTGEKVFLECVQDMDHENMFWYRQDPGLGLRLIYFSYDVKMKEKGDIPEGYSVSREKKERFSLILESASTNQTSMYLCASRTGSTTSGNTIYFGEGSWLTVV.